This TCR beta chain was found in a study of T cell repertoires in cytomegalovirus infection (dated by TCRdb to 2018 to 2020). General notes on the study: Donor HLA type was relevant to the analysis, as public TCR beta signatures indicated carriage of CMV infection together with the matching HLA type.

Study-wide findings and limitations: The ex vivo response was dominated by HLA-C-restricted CMV-specific TCR beta clonotypes, and the single most frequent clonotype in two of eight donors was supplied by these HLA-C-restricted clonotypes. Cumulative frequency of public TCR beta family members discriminated carriers of CMV infection plus the relevant HLA type in this cohort and an independent roughly 330-donor cohort.

This clonotype occurred many times. This receptor's antigen is unknown. No clone much larger than this one lies a single base away; base qualities are absent. The reads were generated on an Illumina HiSeq 1500. TCRdb took the public reads, trimmed them with fastp at Q25, ran MiXCR for clone calling and kept in-frame beta chains. Rows are combined by CDR3 protein, so each entry shows the most common genes and DNA. The sample records some 120,000 distinct CDR3 sequences, over 9.5% of which are singletons. 25% to 40% of the sample belongs to the ten largest clones. From its cysteine to its phenylalanine, the CDR3 spans 17 amino acids. CDR3 DNA only is kept here, 51 bases in frame from base 1. The germline V gene sets CDR1 to SGHVS and CDR2 to FNYEAQ. For this chain, trimming is 1 base at the V end and 1 base at the J end, and the number of junction bases without a gene match is 8.

The sample comprised PBMCs, sequenced either directly or after in vitro stimulation (not recorded which). The chain is assembled from TRBV7-6 and TRBJ2-7; the central 9 bases match TRBD2. The TCR originated in a human donor in good health (CMV status not recorded). Some clones in this sample may be carry-over from other donors' samples. The sequenced DNA: TGTGCCAGCAGCTTAGGGACTAGCGCGGAGCTGTCCTACGAGCAGTACTTC. Its protein product is CASSLGTSAELSYEQYF.